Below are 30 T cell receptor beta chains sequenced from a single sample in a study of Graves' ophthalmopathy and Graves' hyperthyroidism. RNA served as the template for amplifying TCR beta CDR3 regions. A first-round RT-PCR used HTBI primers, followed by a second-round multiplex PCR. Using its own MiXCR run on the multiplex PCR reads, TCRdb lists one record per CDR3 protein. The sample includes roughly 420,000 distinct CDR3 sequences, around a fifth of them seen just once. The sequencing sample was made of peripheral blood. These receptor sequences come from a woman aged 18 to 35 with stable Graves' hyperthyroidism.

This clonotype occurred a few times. The CDR3 DNA is TGCGCCAGCAGCCTGGCAGGGGGGGCGGCTCAGTACTTC. As protein: CASSLAGGAAQYF. V gene TRBV5-1 combines with J gene TRBJ2-4, with D perhaps TRBD1 or TRBD2 (7 bases each). V was trimmed by 4 bases and J by 12 bases, leaving 17 bases between them. CDR1 is SGHRS, CDR2 YFSETQ, per germline. CDR3 size: 13 residues.

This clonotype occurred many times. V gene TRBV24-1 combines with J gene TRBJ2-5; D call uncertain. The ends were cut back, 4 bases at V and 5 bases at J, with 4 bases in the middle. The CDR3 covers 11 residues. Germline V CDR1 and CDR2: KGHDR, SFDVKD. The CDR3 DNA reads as TGTGCCACCAGTGAAGGGGAGACCCAGTACTTC. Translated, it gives CATSEGETQYF.

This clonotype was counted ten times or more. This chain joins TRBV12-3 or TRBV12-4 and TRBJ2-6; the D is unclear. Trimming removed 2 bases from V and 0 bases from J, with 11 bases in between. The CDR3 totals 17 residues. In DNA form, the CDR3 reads TGTGCCAGCAGTTTATTTCTCGGTAGCTCTGGGGCCAACGTCCTGACTTTC. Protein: CASSLFLGSSGANVLTF.

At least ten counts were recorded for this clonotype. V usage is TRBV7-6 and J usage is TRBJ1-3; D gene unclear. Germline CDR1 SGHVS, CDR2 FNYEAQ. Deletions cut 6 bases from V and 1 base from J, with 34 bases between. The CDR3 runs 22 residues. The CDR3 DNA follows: TGTGCCAGCAGGAGGACGGATGTCCCCGTCCTCACGTGGAGCACTTCTGGAAACACCATATATTTT. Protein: CASRRTDVPVLTWSTSGNTIYF. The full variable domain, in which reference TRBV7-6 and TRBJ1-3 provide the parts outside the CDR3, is GAGVSQSPRYKVTKRGQDVALRCDPISGHVSLYWYRQALGQGPEFLTYFNYEAQQDKSGLPNDRFSAERPEGSISTLTIQRTEQRDSAMYRCASRRTDVPVLTWSTSGNTIYFGEGSWLTVV.

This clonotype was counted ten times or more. CDR3 nucleotide sequence: TGCAGTGCCTCCGTAGCGGGAGACCGCTACGAGCAGTACTTC. Encoded protein: CSASVAGDRYEQYF. This sequence joins TRBV20-1 and TRBJ2-7; 9 nucleotides line up with TRBD2. The CDR3 is 14 amino acids. The J segment lost 3 bases and the V segment lost 6 bases, leaving 9 bases of the junction unmatched. The germline CDR1 and CDR2 sequences are DFQATT and SNEGSKA (reference sequence).

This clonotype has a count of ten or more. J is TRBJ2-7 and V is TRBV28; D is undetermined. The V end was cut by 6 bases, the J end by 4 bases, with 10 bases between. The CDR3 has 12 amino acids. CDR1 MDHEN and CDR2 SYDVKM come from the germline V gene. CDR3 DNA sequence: TGTGCCAGCAGCCCAGGTTGGTACGAGCAGTACTTC. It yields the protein CASSPGWYEQYF.

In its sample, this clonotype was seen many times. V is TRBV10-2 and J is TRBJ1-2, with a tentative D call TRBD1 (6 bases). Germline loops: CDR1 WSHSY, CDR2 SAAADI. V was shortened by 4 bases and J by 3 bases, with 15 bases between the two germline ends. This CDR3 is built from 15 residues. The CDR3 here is CASSGSGQRYYGYTF. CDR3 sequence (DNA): TGCGCCAGCAGTGGGAGCGGACAGCGCTACTATGGCTACACCTTC.

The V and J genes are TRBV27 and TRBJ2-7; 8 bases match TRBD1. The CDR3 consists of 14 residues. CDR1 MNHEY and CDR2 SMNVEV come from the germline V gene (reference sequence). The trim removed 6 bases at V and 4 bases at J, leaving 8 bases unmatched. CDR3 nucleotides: TGTGCCAGCAGCAGGGGGCGCAACTCTTACGAGCAGTACTTC. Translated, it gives CASSRGRNSYEQYF.

In DNA, the CDR3 is TGTGCCAGCGGAAACTCCGGGACAGCGAACACTGAAGCTTTCTTT. This sequence encodes CASGNSGTANTEAFF. This chain links TRBV25-1 with TRBJ1-1, with 7 bases fitting TRBD1. There are 15 residues in the CDR3. Trimming cost V 8 bases and J 1 base; bases outside gene matches: 10. The germline V gene has CDR1 MGHDK and CDR2 SYGVNS.

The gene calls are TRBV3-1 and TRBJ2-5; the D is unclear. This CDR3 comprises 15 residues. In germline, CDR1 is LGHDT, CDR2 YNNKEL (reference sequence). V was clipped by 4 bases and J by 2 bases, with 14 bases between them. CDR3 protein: CASSRNSGPQETQYF. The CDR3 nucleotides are TGTGCCAGCAGCCGGAATTCCGGCCCTCAAGAGACCCAGTACTTC.

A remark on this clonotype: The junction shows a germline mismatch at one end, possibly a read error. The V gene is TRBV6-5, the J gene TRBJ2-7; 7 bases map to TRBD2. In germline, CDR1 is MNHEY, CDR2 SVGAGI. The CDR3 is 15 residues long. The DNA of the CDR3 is TGTGCCAGCAGTTACACTAGCGTGAGAAGATACGAACAGTACTTC. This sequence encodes CASSYTSVRRYEQYF.

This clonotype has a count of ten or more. The CDR3 protein is CASSLYGYTF. Here the CDR3 DNA reads TGTGCCAGCAGTTTATATGGCTACACCTTC. The V and J genes are TRBV27 and TRBJ1-2; D gene ambiguous. V lost 1 base to trimming and J lost 6 bases, with 0 bases between them. The CDR3 extends over 10 amino acids. Germline values: CDR1 MNHEY, CDR2 SMNVEV (reference sequence).

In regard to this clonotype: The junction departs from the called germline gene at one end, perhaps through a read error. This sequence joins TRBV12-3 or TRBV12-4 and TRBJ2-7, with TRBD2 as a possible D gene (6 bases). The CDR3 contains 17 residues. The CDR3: CARSFWGAGRVPYEQYF. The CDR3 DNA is TGTGCCAGAAGTTTTTGGGGAGCGGGCCGAGTCCCCTACGAGCAGTACTTC.

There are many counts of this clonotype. The CDR3 sequence: CASSGTVWGIQYF. For the CDR3, the DNA is TGTGCCAGCAGTGGGACAGTTTGGGGCATTCAGTACTTC. This chain links TRBV27 with TRBJ2-4; 7 bases agree with TRBD1. J lost 9 bases, V lost 5 bases, and 7 bases had no gene match. The CDR3 totals 13 residues. Per germline, CDR1 MNHEY and CDR2 SMNVEV (reference sequence).

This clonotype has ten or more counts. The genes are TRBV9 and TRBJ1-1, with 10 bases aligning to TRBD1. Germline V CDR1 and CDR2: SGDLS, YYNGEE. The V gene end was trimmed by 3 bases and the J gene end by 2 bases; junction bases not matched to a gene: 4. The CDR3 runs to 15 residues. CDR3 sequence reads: CASSGQGATNTEAFF. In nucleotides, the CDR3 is TGTGCCAGCAGCGGACAGGGGGCCACCAACACTGAAGCTTTCTTT.

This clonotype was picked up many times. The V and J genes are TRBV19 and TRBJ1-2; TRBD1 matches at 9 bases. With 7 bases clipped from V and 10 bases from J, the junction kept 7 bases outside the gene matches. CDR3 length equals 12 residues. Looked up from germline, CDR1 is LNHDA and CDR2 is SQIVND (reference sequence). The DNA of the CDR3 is TGTGCCAGTAACCGGGACAGGGAGGACTACACCTTC. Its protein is CASNRDREDYTF.

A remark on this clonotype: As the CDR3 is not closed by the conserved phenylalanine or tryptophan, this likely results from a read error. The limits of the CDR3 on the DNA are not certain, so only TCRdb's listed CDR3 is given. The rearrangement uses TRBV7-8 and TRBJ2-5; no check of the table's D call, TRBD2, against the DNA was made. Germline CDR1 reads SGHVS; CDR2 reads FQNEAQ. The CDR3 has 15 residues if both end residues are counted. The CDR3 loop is CASSPRTSGRETQHC.

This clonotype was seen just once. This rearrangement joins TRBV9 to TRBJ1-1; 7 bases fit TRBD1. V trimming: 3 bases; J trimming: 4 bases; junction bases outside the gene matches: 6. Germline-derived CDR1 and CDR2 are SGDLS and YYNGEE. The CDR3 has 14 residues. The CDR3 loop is CASSGNAGGTEAFF. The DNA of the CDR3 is TGTGCCAGCAGCGGAAACGCAGGGGGCACTGAAGCTTTCTTT. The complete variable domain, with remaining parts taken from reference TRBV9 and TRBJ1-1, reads DSGVTQTPKHLITATGQRVTLRCSPRSGDLSVYWYQQSLDQGLQFLIQYYNGEERAKGNILERFSAQQFPDLHSELNLSSLELGDSALYFCASSGNAGGTEAFFGQGTRLTVV.

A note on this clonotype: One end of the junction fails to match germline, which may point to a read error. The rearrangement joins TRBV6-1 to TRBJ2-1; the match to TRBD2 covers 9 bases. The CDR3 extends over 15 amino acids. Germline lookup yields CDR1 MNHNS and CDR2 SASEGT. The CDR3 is CASSEETSGYNEKFF. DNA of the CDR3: TGTGCCAGCAGTGAAGAGACTAGCGGCTACAATGAGAAGTTCTTC.

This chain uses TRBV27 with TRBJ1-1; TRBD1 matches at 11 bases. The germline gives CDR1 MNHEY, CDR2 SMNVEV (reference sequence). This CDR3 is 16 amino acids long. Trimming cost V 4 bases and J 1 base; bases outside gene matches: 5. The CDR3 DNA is TGTGCCAGCAGTTCTCCCGGACAGGGGGCGAACACTGAAGCTTTCTTT. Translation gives CASSSPGQGANTEAFF.

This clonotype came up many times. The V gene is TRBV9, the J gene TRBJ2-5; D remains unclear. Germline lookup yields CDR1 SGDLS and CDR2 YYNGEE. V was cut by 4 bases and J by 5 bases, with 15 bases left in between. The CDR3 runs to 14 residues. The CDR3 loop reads CASSFGPLRETQYF. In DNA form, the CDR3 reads TGTGCCAGCAGCTTTGGGCCATTACGGGAGACCCAGTACTTC.

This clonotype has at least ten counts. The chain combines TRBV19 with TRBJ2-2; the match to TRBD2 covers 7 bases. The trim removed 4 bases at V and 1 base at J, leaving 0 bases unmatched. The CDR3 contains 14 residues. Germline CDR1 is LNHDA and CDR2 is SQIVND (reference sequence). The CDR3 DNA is TGTGCCAGTAGTACTAGCGGGAACACCGGGGAGCTGTTTTTT. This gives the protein CASSTSGNTGELFF.

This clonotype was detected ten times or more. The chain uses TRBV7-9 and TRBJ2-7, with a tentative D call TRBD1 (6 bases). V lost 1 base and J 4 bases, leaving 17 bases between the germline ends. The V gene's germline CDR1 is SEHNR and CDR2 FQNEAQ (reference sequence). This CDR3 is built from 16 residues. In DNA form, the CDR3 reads TGTGCCAGCAGCTTAGTCACGGGACACAAAGCGTACGAGCAGTACTTC. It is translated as CASSLVTGHKAYEQYF.

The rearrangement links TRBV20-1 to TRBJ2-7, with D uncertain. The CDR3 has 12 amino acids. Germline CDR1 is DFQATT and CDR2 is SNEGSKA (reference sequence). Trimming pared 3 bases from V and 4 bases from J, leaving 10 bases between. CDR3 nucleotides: TGCAGTGCTAGTAATCCCCTTTACGAGCAGTACTTC. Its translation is CSASNPLYEQYF.

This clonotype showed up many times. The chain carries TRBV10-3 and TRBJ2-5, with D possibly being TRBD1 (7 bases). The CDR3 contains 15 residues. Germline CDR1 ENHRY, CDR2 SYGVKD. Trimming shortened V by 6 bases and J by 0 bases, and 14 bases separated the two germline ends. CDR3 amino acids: CAIRGQGGHQETQYF. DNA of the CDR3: TGTGCCATCAGAGGCCAGGGGGGCCACCAAGAGACCCAGTACTTC.

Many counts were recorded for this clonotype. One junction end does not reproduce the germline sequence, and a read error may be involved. In DNA form, the CDR3 reads TGTGCCAGCAACCAAGTTCCCCAGGGGACCGAGCAGTACTTC. This translates into CASNQVPQGTEQYF. The rearrangement joins TRBV3-1 to TRBJ2-7; TRBD1 might be the D (6 bases). This CDR3 is 14 amino acids long. Per germline, CDR1 LGHDT and CDR2 YNNKEL (reference sequence).

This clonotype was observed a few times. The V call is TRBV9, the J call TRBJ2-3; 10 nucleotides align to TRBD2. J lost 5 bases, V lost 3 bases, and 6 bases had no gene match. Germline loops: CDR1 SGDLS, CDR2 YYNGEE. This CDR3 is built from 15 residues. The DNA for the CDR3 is TGTGCCAGCAGCGCAGTAGCGGGAGGTGGAGATACGCAGTATTTT. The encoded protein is CASSAVAGGGDTQYF.

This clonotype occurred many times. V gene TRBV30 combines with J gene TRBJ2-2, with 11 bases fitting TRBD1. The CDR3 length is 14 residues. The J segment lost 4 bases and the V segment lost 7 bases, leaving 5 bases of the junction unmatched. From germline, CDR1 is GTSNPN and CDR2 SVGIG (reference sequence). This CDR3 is CASTGTGGTGELFF. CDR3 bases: TGTGCCTCAACCGGGACAGGGGGCACCGGGGAGCTGTTTTTT.

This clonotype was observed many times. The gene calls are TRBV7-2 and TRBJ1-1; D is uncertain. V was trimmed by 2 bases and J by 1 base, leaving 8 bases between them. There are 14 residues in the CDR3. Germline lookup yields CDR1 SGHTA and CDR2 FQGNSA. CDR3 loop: CASSLSSPNTEAFF. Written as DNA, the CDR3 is TGTGCCAGCAGCTTATCTTCCCCGAACACTGAAGCTTTCTTT.

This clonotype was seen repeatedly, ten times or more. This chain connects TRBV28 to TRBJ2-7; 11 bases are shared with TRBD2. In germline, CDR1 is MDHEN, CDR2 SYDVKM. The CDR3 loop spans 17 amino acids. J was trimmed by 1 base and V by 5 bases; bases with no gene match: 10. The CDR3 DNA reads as TGTGCCAGCAGTCAACTAGCGGGAGACTTCAGGTCCTACGAGCAGTACTTC. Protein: CASSQLAGDFRSYEQYF.